The sequence of this TCR beta chain was determined in a study of blood T cell repertoires in COVID-19. At the level of the study: Sites across the United States, Italy and Spain contributed samples from acute and convalescent COVID-19. Sources were T cells, B-cell-depleted T cells, or PBMCs; the material itself was cDNA or gDNA.

The repertoire was sequenced with immunoSEQ multiplex PCR; TCRdb's copy has only in-frame clones and lacks some. The table lists almost 55,000 clones, 65% to 90% of them singletons. The CDR3 covers 15 residues. CDR1 is KGHSH and CDR2 is LQKENI in the germline V gene. V trimming: 3 bases; J trimming: 6 bases; junction bases outside the gene matches: 7. Sequencing was done on a sample of peripheral blood. The chain links TRBV18 to TRBJ2-1, with TRBD1 matching 8 bases. The TCR comes from a human donor in a cohort sampled during active COVID-19. CDR3 coding DNA: TGTGCCAGCTCACCTCGACAGGGGCCCGCCAATGAGCAGTTCTTC. This codes for CASSPRQGPANEQFF.